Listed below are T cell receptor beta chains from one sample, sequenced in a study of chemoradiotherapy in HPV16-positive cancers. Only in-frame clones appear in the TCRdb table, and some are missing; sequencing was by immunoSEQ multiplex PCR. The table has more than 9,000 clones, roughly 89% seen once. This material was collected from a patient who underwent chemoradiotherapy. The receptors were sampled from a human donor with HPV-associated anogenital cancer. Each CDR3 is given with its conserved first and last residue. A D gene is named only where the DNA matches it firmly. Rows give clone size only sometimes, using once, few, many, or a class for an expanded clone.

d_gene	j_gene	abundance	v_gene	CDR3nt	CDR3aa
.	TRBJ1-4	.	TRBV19	TGTGCCAGTAGTATGTTTTTAAGGGGCGGCAATGAAAAACTGTTTTTT	CASSMFLRGGNEKLFF
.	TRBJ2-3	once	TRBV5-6	TGTGCCAGCAGCTTAGTGGGGGGGCCAGTTACGCAGTATTTT	CASSLVGGPVTQYF
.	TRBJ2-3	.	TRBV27	TGTGCCACGGGGAGGTGGACAGATACGCAGTATTTT	CATGRWTDTQYF
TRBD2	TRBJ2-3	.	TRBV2	TGTGCCAGCACCCTGGGACTAGCGGGGGGCACAGATACGCAGTATTTT	CASTLGLAGGTDTQYF
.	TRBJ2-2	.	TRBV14	TGTGCCAGCAGCCAAGCAGGCGGGAACACCGGGGAGCTGTTTTTT	CASSQAGGNTGELFF
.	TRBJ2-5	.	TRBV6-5	TGTGCCAGCAGTTACTCCAGGCGTGGCGAGACCCAGTACTTC	CASSYSRRGETQYF
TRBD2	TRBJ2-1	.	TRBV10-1	TGCGCCAGCTCTCTGACTAGCGGGCCATACAATGAGCAGTTCTTC	CASSLTSGPYNEQFF
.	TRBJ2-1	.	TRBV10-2	TGCGCCAGCATCCCCCGGGGGGCCTCCTACAATGAGCAGTTCTTC	CASIPRGASYNEQFF
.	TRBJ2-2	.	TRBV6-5	TGTGCCAGCAGTTACTCGGTGTCAGGGTGGGCCGGGGAGCTGTTTTTT	CASSYSVSGWAGELFF
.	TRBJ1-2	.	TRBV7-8	TGTGCCAGCAGTACAAGGGGTGGGACTAACTATGGCTACACCTTC	CASSTRGGTNYGYTF
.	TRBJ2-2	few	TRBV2	TGTGCCAGCAGTTATGACAGGATACCCACCGTTGGGCTGTTTTTT	CASSYDRIPTVGLFF
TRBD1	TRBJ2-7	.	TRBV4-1	TGCGCCAGCAGCCAAGAGTGGGGACAGGGATACGAGCAGTACTTC	CASSQEWGQGYEQYF
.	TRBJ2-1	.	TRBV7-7	TGTGCCAGCAGTCAAAGAAGGGAAATATCCTCCTACAATGAGCAGTTCTTC	CASSQRREISSYNEQFF
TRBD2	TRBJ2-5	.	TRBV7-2	TGTGCCAGCAGCTTACTAGCGGGGAGAGAGACCCAGTACTTC	CASSLLAGRETQYF
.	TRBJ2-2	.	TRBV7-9	TGTGCCAGCAGCCTACAGGGCCTACTGAACACCGGGGAGCTGTTTTTT	CASSLQGLLNTGELFF
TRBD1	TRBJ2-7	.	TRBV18	TGTGCCAGCTCCACGACAGGGGGCTACGAGCAGTACTTC	CASSTTGGYEQYF
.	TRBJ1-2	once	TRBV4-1	TGCGCCAGCAGCCAAGGAATAACGGACAGCCCTAACTATGGCTACACCTTC	CASSQGITDSPNYGYTF
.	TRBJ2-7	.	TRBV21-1	TGTGCCAGCAGCAAAGGTACCGGGACAGGGGCATGTTTGGGCTACGAGCAGTACTTC	CASSKGTGTGACLGYEQYF
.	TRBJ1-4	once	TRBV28	TGTGCCAGCAGTGGGGCAGGGAGGAAGGAAAAACTGTTTTTT	CASSGAGRKEKLFF
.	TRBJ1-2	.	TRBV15	TGTGCCACCAGCAGAGATGCCGTAGCAGATGGCTACACCTTC	CATSRDAVADGYTF
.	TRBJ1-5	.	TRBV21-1	TGTGCCAGCAGCAGAGGACTGTCTCCCCAGCATTTT	CASSRGLSPQHF
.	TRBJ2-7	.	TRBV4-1	TGCGCCAGCAGCCAAGGTACGGGGGCCTCCTACGAGCAGTACTTC	CASSQGTGASYEQYF
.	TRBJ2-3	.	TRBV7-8	TGTGCCAGCAGCCCAACCCCCGGGATCCGCACAGATACGCAGTATTTT	CASSPTPGIRTDTQYF
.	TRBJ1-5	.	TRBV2	TGTGCCAGCAGGCCGGACAATTACGGCCAGCCCCAGCATTTT	CASRPDNYGQPQHF
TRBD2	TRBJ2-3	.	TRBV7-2	TGTGCCAGCAGCTTAGGGATCGGCGGGGGGATAGGGACAGATACGCAGTATTTT	CASSLGIGGGIGTDTQYF
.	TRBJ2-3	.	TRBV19	TGTGCCAGTAGTAGGGGGGCGGGCACAGATACGCAGTATTTT	CASSRGAGTDTQYF
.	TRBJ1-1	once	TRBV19	TGTGCCAGTAGTGAACAGGGTAGTAGCGCTGAAGCTTTCTTT	CASSEQGSSAEAFF
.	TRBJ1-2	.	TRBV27	TGTGCCAGCAGTTTATCCCCCTCGACAGCTAACTATGGCTACACCTTC	CASSLSPSTANYGYTF
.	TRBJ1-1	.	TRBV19	TGTGCCAGTAGTACCACCAGGAACACTGAAGCTTTCTTT	CASSTTRNTEAFF
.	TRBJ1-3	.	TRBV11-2	TGTGCCAGCAGCGCAGGGATAGGAAACACCATATATTTT	CASSAGIGNTIYF
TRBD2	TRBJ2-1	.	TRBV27	TGTGCCAGCAGTTTAGCGGGAGGGGGCAATGAGCAGTTCTTC	CASSLAGGGNEQFF
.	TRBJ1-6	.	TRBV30	TGTGCCTGGAGAGCAAATTCACCCCTCCACTTT	CAWRANSPLHF
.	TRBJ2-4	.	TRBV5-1	TGCGCCAGCAGCGGGGACACGGGGAACATTCAGTACTTC	CASSGDTGNIQYF
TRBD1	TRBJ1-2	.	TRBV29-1	TGCAGCGTTGACCCGGGACAGGGAGTCGGCTACACCTTC	CSVDPGQGVGYTF
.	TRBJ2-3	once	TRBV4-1	TGCGCCAGCAGCCAAGGGTTTCGTACAAGCAGACGCACAGATACGCAGTATTTT	CASSQGFRTSRRTDTQYF
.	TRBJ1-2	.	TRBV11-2	TGTGCCAGCAGCTTAGATCTTTCCTCGGGCTATGGCTACACCTTC	CASSLDLSSGYGYTF
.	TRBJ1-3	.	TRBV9	TGTGCCAGCAGCGTAACCCAGGGTTCTGGAAACACCATATATTTT	CASSVTQGSGNTIYF
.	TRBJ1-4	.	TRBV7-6	TGTGCCAGCAGCTTATCGGGGGGGACACTTGTGGAGAAACTGTTTTTT	CASSLSGGTLVEKLFF
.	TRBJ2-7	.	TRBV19	TGTGCCAGTAGTCTGACAGTTACCTACGAGCAGTACTTC	CASSLTVTYEQYF
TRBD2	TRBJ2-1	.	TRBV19	TGTGCCAGTAGTGGAAGGACTAGCGTCTCCTACAATGAGCAGTTCTTC	CASSGRTSVSYNEQFF
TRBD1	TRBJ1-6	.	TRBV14	TGTGCCAGCAGCCAAGATGAGGGACAGTATTCACCCCTCCACTTT	CASSQDEGQYSPLHF
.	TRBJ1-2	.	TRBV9	TGTGCCAGCAGCGTAGACGGCAGGGTATATGGGGGCTACACCTTC	CASSVDGRVYGGYTF
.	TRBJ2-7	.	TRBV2	TGTGCCAGCAGCCGGGTACCCGAGCAGTACTTC	CASSRVPEQYF
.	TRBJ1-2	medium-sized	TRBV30	TGTGCCTGGAAACTCCCTGTAGCTAACTATGGCTACACCTTC	CAWKLPVANYGYTF
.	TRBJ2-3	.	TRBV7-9	TGTGCCAGCAGCCACGAGGTTCAGGGACTCCGCGGGGATACGCAGTATTTT	CASSHEVQGLRGDTQYF
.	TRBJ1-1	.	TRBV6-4	TGTGCCAGCAGCGAACAGGATAACACTGAAGCTTTCTTT	CASSEQDNTEAFF
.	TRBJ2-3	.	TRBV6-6	TGTGCCGGCCGCAGGGGCACAGATACGCAGTATTTT	CAGRRGTDTQYF
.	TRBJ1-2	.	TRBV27	TGTGCCAGCAGTTTTAGCCCGGGGCACCAGTTACCGACGAACTATGGCTACACCTTC	CASSFSPGHQLPTNYGYTF
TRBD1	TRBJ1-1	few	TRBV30	TGTGCCTGGAGCGCGGACAGGCGCACTGAAGCTTTCTTT	CAWSADRRTEAFF